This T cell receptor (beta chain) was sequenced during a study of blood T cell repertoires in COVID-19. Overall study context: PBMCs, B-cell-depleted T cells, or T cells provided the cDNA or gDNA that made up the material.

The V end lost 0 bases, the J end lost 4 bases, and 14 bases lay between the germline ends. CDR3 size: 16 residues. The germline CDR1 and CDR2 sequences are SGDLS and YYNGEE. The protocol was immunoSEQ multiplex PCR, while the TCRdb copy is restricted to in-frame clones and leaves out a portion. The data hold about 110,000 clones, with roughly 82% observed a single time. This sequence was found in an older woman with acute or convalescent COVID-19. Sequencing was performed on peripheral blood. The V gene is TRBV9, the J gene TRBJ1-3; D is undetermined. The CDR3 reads CASSVAPFGKGNTIYF. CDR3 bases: TGTGCCAGCAGCGTAGCCCCCTTCGGGAAGGGAAACACCATATATTTT.